The rows below give T cell receptor beta chains drawn from one sample of a study of shared clonotypes between healthy human individuals. Data came from immunoSEQ multiplex PCR; TCRdb stores just in-frame clones and leaves some out. The sample contains 2 million to 2.5 million clones, 90% to 95% of which appear only once. The sequenced sample was naive CD8+ T cells from PBMCs. These receptors were taken from a man between 18 and 35 years old in good health. Some clones in this sample may be carry-over from other donors' samples. CDR3s include the opening cysteine and the closing phenylalanine or tryptophan. Each record gives: J gene, V gene, CDR3 protein.

TRBJ1-1	TRBV5-6	CASSLDRGMNTEAFF
TRBJ2-5	TRBV28	CASSFVSGLAGGVKTETQYF
TRBJ2-1	TRBV7-9	CASSSSILNKLSSYNEQFF
TRBJ1-1	TRBV27	CASRRGLNTEAFF
TRBJ1-4	TRBV2	CASRHPTVTQGKLFF
TRBJ1-1	TRBV28	CATSVFGPTEAFF
TRBJ2-1	TRBV7-9	CASSLSWGGRTNEQFF
TRBJ2-1	TRBV19	CASSINYRDAYNEQFF
TRBJ2-7	TRBV21-1	CASSKQAGGSYEQYF
TRBJ1-2	TRBV5-4	CASSLVSAGGMQGYTF
TRBJ1-2	TRBV7-9	CASSTTEAVYGYTF
TRBJ2-7	TRBV7-9	CASSLVGQGYEQYF
TRBJ1-2	TRBV5-4	CASSLDRTLYGYTF
TRBJ2-2	TRBV5-5	CASSSLLVGELFF
TRBJ2-7	TRBV10-3	CAISAGTSVPGGEQYF
TRBJ1-2	TRBV27	CASSSMGFGGYTF
TRBJ1-2	TRBV19	CASSPPSVEGYTF
TRBJ2-3	TRBV7-9	CASSLPTGSLYF
TRBJ2-3	TRBV4-3	CASSQDSKDTQYF